This passage covers 3 T cell receptor beta chains from one sample sequenced in a study of cytomegalovirus exposure and HLA in healthy donors. Primers: 60 Vbeta forward and 13 Jbeta reverse. Profiled with immunoSEQ multiplex PCR; TCRdb holds only in-frame clones, not every one. The sample holds about 85,000 clones, approximately 80% seen once. Sequences were obtained from PBMCs. The receptors were sampled from a woman in her 50s in good health and CMV-seropositive.

The rearrangement uses TRBV21-1 and TRBJ1-4; the D segment call TRBD1 is taken from the table without a DNA check. TRBV21-1 is recorded as a pseudogene. The CDR3 runs to 18 residues. In nucleotides, the CDR3 is TGTGCCAGCAGCATATCCAGGGAATTGGGCGCAACTAATGAAAAACTGTTTTTT. Encoded protein: CASSISRELGATNEKLFF.

This chain connects TRBV9 to TRBJ2-2; weak D call: TRBD1 (5 bases). The germline V gene has CDR1 SGDLS and CDR2 YYNGEE. The CDR3 runs to 16 residues. Trimming took 0 bases from V and 7 from J, leaving 16 bases between them. The CDR3 loop reads CASSVGMGQGDGELFF. CDR3 nucleotide sequence: TGTGCCAGCAGCGTAGGAATGGGGCAGGGTGACGGGGAGCTGTTTTTT.

The chain is built from TRBV12-5 and TRBJ1-1; perhaps TRBD1 as D (5 bases). V was trimmed by 3 bases and J by 5 bases, leaving 7 bases between them. This CDR3 contains 12 residues. The germline gives CDR1 LGHNT, CDR2 FRNRAP. CDR3 DNA sequence: TGTGCTAGTGGTTTCAAGGGGACTGAAGCTTTCTTT. This sequence encodes CASGFKGTEAFF.